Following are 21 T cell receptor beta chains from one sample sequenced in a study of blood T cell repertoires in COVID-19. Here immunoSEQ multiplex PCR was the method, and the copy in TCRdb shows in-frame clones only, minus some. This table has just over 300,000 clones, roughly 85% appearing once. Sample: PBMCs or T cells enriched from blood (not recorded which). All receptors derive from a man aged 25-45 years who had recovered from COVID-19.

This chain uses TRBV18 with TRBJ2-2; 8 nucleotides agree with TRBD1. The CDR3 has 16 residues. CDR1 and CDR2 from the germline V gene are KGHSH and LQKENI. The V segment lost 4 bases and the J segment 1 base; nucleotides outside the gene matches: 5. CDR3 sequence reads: CASSRTGTGNTGELFF. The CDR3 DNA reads TGTGCCAGCTCACGTACCGGGACAGGGAACACCGGGGAGCTGTTTTTT. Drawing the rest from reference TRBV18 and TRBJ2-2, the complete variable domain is NAGVMQNPRHLVRRRGQEARLRCSPMKGHSHVYWYRQLPEEGLKFMVYLQKENIIDESGMPKERFSAEFPKEGPSILRIQQVVRGDSAAYFCASSRTGTGNTGELFFGEGSRLTVL.

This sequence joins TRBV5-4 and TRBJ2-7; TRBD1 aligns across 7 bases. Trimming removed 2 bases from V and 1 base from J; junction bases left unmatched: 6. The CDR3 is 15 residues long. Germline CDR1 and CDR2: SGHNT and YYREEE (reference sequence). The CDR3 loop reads CASSLPPGQSYEQYF. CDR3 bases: TGTGCCAGCAGCTTACCTCCGGGACAGTCCTACGAGCAGTACTTC. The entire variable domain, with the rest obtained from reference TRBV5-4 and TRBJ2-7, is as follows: ETGVTQSPTHLIKTRGQQVTLRCSSQSGHNTVSWYQQALGQGPQFIFQYYREEENGRGNFPPRFSGLQFPNYSSELNVNALELDDSALYLCASSLPPGQSYEQYFGPGTRLTVT.

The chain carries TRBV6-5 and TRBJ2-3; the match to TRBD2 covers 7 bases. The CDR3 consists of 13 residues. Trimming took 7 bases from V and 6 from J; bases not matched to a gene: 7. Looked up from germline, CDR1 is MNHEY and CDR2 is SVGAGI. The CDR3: CASKGPGGDTQYF. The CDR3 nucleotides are TGTGCCAGCAAAGGGCCCGGGGGGGATACGCAGTATTTT.

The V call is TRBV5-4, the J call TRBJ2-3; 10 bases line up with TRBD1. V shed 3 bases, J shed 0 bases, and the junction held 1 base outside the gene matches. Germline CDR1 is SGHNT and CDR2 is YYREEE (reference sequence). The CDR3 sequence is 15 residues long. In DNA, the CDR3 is TGTGCCAGCAGCTGGGACAGGGGCAGCACAGATACGCAGTATTTT. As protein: CASSWDRGSTDTQYF.

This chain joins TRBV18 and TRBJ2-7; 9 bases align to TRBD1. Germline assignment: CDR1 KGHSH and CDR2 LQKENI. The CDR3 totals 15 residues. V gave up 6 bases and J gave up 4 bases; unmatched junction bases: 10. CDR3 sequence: CASSSGTGTNYEQYF. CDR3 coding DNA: TGTGCCAGCTCGTCTGGGACAGGGACAAATTACGAGCAGTACTTC.

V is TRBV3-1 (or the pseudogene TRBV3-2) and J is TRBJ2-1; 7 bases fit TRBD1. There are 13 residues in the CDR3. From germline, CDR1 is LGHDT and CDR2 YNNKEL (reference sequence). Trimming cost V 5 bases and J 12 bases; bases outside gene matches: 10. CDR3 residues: CASSARDSSAQFF. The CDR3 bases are TGTGCCAGCAGCGCCCGGGACAGCTCTGCGCAGTTCTTC.

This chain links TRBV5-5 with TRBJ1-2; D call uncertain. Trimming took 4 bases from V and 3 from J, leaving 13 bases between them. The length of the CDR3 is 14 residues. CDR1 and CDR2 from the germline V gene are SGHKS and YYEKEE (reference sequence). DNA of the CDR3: TGTGCCAGCAGCGCGGGGTTAGACGACTATGGCTACACCTTC. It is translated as CASSAGLDDYGYTF.

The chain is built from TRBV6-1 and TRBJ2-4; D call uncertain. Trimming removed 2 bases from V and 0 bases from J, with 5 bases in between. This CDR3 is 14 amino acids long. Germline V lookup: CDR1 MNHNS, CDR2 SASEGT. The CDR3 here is CASSETVAKNIQYF. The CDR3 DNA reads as TGTGCCAGCAGTGAAACGGTAGCCAAAAACATTCAGTACTTC.

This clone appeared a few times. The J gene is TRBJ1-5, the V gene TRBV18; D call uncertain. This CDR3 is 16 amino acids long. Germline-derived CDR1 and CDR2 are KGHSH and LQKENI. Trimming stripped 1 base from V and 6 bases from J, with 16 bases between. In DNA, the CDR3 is TGTGCCAGCTCACCACAATTAGAGGATAGCGGTCAGCCCCAGCATTTT. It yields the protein CASSPQLEDSGQPQHF.

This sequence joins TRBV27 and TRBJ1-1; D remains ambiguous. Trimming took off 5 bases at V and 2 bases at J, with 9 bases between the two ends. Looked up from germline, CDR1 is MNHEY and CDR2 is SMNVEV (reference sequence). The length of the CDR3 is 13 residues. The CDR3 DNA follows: TGTGCCAGCAGTGTTGGCAGAAACACTGAAGCTTTCTTT. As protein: CASSVGRNTEAFF.

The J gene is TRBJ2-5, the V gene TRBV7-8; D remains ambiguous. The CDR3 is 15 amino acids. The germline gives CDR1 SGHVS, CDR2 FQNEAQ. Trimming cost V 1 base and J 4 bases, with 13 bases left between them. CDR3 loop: CASSLVPASRETQYF. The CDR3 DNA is TGTGCCAGCAGCTTAGTTCCAGCGTCTCGAGAGACCCAGTACTTC.

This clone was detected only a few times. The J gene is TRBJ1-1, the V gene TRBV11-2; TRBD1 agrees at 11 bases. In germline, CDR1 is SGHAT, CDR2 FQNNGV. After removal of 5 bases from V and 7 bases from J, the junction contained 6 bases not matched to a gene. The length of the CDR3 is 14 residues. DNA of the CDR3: TGTGCCAGCAGCACCGGGGGACAGGGGGGTGAAGCTTTCTTT. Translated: CASSTGGQGGEAFF.

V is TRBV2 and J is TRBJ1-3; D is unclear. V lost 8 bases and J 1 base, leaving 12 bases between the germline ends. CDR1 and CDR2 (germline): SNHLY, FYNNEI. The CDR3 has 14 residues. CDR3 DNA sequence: TGTGCCAGCTCTCTAGGAAGGTCTGGAAACACCATATATTTT. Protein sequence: CASSLGRSGNTIYF.

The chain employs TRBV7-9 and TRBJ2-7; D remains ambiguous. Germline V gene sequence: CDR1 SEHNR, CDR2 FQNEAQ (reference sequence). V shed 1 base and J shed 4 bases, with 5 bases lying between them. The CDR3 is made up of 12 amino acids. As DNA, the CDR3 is TGTGCCAGCAGCTTAGTCCGTTACGAGCAGTACTTC. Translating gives CASSLVRYEQYF.

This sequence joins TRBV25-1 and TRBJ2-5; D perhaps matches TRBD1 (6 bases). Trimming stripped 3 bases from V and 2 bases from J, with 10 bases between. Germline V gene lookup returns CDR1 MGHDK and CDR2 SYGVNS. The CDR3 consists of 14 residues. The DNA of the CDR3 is TGTGCCAGCAGTGATGGACAGAAACAAGAGACCCAGTACTTC. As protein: CASSDGQKQETQYF.

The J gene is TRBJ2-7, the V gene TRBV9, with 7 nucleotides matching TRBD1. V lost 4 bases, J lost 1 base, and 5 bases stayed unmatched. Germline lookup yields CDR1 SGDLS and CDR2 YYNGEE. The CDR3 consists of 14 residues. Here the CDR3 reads CASSSRDRSYEQYF. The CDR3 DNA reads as TGTGCCAGCAGCTCCCGGGACAGATCCTACGAGCAGTACTTC.

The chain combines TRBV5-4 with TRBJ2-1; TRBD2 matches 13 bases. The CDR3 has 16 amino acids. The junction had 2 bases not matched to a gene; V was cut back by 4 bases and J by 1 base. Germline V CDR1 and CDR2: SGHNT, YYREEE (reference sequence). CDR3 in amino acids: CASSEGLAGSYNEQFF. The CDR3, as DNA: TGTGCCAGCAGCGAGGGACTAGCGGGATCCTACAATGAGCAGTTCTTC.

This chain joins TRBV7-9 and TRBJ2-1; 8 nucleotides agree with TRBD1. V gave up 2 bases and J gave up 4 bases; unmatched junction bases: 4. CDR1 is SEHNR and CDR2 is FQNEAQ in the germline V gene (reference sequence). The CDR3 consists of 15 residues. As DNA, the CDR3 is TGTGCCAGCAGCTTAACCAGGGGGCTGTACAATGAGCAGTTCTTC. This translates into CASSLTRGLYNEQFF.

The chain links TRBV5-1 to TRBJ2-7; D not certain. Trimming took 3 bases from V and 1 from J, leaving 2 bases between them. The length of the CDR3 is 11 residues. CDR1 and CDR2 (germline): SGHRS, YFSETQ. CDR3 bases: TGCGCCAGCAGCTCGTCCTACGAGCAGTACTTC. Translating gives CASSSSYEQYF. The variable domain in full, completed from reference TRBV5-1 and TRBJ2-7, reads KAGVTQTPRYLIKTRGQQVTLSCSPISGHRSVSWYQQTPGQGLQFLFEYFSETQRNKGNFPGRFSGRQFSNSRSEMNVSTLELGDSALYLCASSSSYEQYFGPGTRLTVT.

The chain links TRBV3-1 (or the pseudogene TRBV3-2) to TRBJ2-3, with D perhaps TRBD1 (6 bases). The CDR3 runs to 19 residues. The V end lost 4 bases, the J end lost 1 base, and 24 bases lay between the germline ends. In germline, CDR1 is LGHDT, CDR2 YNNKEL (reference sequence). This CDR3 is CASSPPLGQQGLRTDTQYF. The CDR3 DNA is TGTGCCAGCAGCCCTCCACTTGGACAGCAAGGGCTCCGCACAGATACGCAGTATTTT.

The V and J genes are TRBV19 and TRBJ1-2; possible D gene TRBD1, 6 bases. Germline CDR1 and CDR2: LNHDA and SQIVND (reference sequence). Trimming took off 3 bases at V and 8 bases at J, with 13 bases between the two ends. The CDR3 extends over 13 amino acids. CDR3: CASSIRQGLGYTF. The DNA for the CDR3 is TGTGCCAGTAGTATTCGTCAGGGGCTGGGCTACACCTTC.